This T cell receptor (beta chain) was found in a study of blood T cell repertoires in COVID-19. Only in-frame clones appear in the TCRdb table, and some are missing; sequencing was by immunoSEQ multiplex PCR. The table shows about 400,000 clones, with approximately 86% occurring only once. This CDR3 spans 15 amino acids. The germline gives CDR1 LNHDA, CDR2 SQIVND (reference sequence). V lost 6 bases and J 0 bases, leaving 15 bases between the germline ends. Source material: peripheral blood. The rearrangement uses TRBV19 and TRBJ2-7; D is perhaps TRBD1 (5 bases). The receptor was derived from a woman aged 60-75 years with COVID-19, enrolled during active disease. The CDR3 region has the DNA TGTGCCAGTAGAGCGTCGTCAGGGCGCTCCTACGAGCAGTACTTC. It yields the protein CASRASSGRSYEQYF.